These 20 T cell receptor beta chains came from one sample sequenced in a study of shared clonotypes between healthy human individuals. The repertoire was sequenced with immunoSEQ multiplex PCR; TCRdb's copy has only in-frame clones and lacks some. This repertoire shows about 2.4 million clones, 90% to 95% found once; its top ten account for around 0.15%. The sample consisted of naive CD4+ T cells sorted from blood. The subset here: CD45RA+ positively selected. The source of these receptors is a man between 18 and 29 years old in good health.

This sequence joins TRBV5-1 and TRBJ2-5; D perhaps matches TRBD2 (6 bases). The CDR3 is made up of 15 amino acids. Germline V gives CDR1 SGHRS, CDR2 YFSETQ. The V end lost 3 bases, the J end lost 7 bases, and 19 bases lay between the germline ends. The CDR3 is CASSSLPASVPTQYF. Written as DNA, the CDR3 is TGCGCCAGCAGCTCTCTCCCCGCTAGCGTGCCGACCCAGTACTTC.

The V and J genes are TRBV30 and TRBJ2-1; 8 nucleotides align to TRBD2. Trimming removed 4 bases from V and 10 bases from J; junction bases left unmatched: 6. There are 12 residues in the CDR3. CDR1 and CDR2 (germline): GTSNPN, SVGIG (reference sequence). The CDR3: CAWNGIAGEQFF. The CDR3 nucleotides are TGTGCCTGGAACGGTATAGCGGGGGAGCAGTTCTTC. The full variable domain, its missing parts supplied by reference TRBV30 and TRBJ2-1, is SQTIHQWPATLVQPVGSPLSLECTVEGTSNPNLYWYRQAAGRGLQLLFYSVGIGQISSEVPQNLSASRPQDRQFILSSKKLLLSDSGFYLCAWNGIAGEQFFGPGTRLTVL.

The chain has TRBV30 and TRBJ2-1, with TRBD2 identical over 14 bases. Germline V gives CDR1 GTSNPN, CDR2 SVGIG (reference sequence). This CDR3 is built from 16 residues. Trimming cost V 3 bases and J 0 bases; bases outside gene matches: 1. CDR3 protein: CAWRTSGRASYNEQFF. Here the CDR3 DNA reads TGTGCCTGGAGGACTAGCGGGAGGGCCTCCTACAATGAGCAGTTCTTC.

In this sample, this clone turned up once. CDR3: CASTEGLARPIQETQYF. The CDR3, as DNA: TGTGCCAGCACCGAGGGGCTAGCGAGACCGATCCAAGAGACCCAGTACTTC. This chain joins TRBV25-1 and TRBJ2-5; D is perhaps TRBD2 (6 bases). This CDR3 region has 17 residues. Between the trimmed V and J ends, which lost 7 bases and 1 base, there was a span of 22 bases. From germline, CDR1 is MGHDK and CDR2 SYGVNS. Full variable domain (rest looked up from reference TRBV25-1 and TRBJ2-5): EADIYQTPRYLVIGTGKKITLECSQTMGHDKMYWYQQDPGMELHLIHYSYGVNSTEKGDLSSESTVSRIRTEHFPLTLESARPSHTSQYLCASTEGLARPIQETQYFGPGTRLLVL.

The DNA of the CDR3 is TGTGCCAGCAGCTTAACCGGGAGTGCGGAGACCCAGTACTTC. Translation gives CASSLTGSAETQYF. The chain couples TRBV5-6 to TRBJ2-5; perhaps TRBD2 as D (6 bases). This CDR3 region has 14 residues. The ends were cut back, 2 bases at V and 5 bases at J, with 13 bases in the middle. Germline CDR1 is SGHDT and CDR2 is YYEEEE.

This chain joins TRBV4-1 and TRBJ2-7; 7 bases map to TRBD2. CDR3 length: 17 amino acids. Trimming at V came to 0 bases and at J to 6 bases, leaving 14 bases not matched to a gene. The V gene's germline CDR1 is MGHRA and CDR2 YSYEKL. In DNA, the CDR3 is TGCGCCAGCAGCCAAGAAACTACCAGCGGGGCGGGCTCCGAGCAGTACTTC. Its protein is CASSQETTSGAGSEQYF.

V usage is TRBV10-3 and J usage is TRBJ2-3; 7 bases are a match to TRBD1. The V gene end was trimmed by 3 bases and the J gene end by 0 bases; junction bases not matched to a gene: 6. The germline V gene encodes CDR1 ENHRY and CDR2 SYGVKD. This CDR3 region has 16 residues. CDR3 region: CAISDGDSPSTDTQYF. The CDR3 coding sequence is TGTGCCATCAGTGACGGGGACAGCCCTAGCACAGATACGCAGTATTTT.

A word on this clone: This sample also contains other DNA sequences that code for the same CDR3. The chain links TRBV9 to TRBJ2-1; possible D gene TRBD1, 6 bases. CDR1 and CDR2 from the germline V gene are SGDLS and YYNGEE. V dropped 3 bases and J dropped 0 bases, with 10 bases sitting between them. The CDR3 length is 15 residues. The CDR3 coding sequence is TGTGCCAGCAGCGCTCAGGGGAGCTCCTACAATGAGCAGTTCTTC. Encoded protein: CASSAQGSSYNEQFF.

V gene TRBV5-1 combines with J gene TRBJ1-3; D possibly corresponds to TRBD1 (6 bases). The V gene lost 3 bases and the J gene lost 4 bases, with 17 bases spanning the gap. The CDR3 has 16 residues. From germline, CDR1 is SGHRS and CDR2 YFSETQ. The CDR3 reads CASSWGVPGTGNTIYF. The CDR3, as DNA: TGCGCCAGCAGCTGGGGGGTTCCAGGGACAGGAAACACCATATATTTT.

The chain carries TRBV7-6 and TRBJ1-3, with unresolved D. The CDR3 totals 17 residues. V lost 1 base and J 0 bases, leaving 13 bases between the germline ends. Germline lookup yields CDR1 SGHVS and CDR2 FNYEAQ. The CDR3 region has the DNA TGTGCCAGCAGCTTAGAGGACGGGAGGAGCTCTGGAAACACCATATATTTT. The encoded protein is CASSLEDGRSSGNTIYF.

This sequence joins TRBV6-1 and TRBJ2-7; D not resolved. CDR1 MNHNS and CDR2 SASEGT come from the germline V gene. Trimming stripped 5 bases from V and 2 bases from J, with 16 bases between. The length of the CDR3 is 15 residues. The CDR3 sequence: CASSKGTPGAYEQYF. For the CDR3, the DNA is TGTGCCAGCAGTAAAGGCACTCCTGGAGCCTACGAGCAGTACTTC.

The chain has TRBV6-5 and TRBJ2-4; TRBD1 matches 7 bases. Trimming at V came to 6 bases and at J to 3 bases, leaving 5 bases not matched to a gene. CDR3 size: 14 residues. Germline-derived CDR1 and CDR2 are MNHEY and SVGAGI. This chain's CDR3 is CASRATGLKNIQYF. The DNA for the CDR3 is TGTGCCAGCAGGGCGACAGGGCTCAAAAACATTCAGTACTTC.

The chain has TRBV5-1 and TRBJ2-2; no reliable D call. CDR1 SGHRS and CDR2 YFSETQ come from the germline V gene. Between the trimmed V and J ends, which lost 0 bases and 4 bases, there was a span of 13 bases. The CDR3 spans 16 residues. CDR3 DNA sequence: TGCGCCAGCAGCTTGGATAGGTGGGATTCCACCGGGGAGCTGTTTTTT. This gives the protein CASSLDRWDSTGELFF.

The V and J genes are TRBV15 and TRBJ2-2; TRBD1 matches at 8 bases. Germline V gives CDR1 LNHNV, CDR2 YYDKDF (reference sequence). V trimming: 5 bases; J trimming: 5 bases; junction bases outside the gene matches: 10. The CDR3 has 16 amino acids. For the CDR3, the DNA is TGTGCCACCAGCCGTGACAGGGGATCGATGACCGGGGAGCTGTTTTTT. Translated: CATSRDRGSMTGELFF.

This rearrangement joins TRBV19 to TRBJ2-1, with 8 nucleotides matching TRBD2. V dropped 4 bases and J dropped 3; count of bases not matched to a gene: 5. CDR1 is LNHDA and CDR2 is SQIVND in the germline V gene (reference sequence). There are 15 residues in the CDR3. CDR3 region: CASSRRGVDYNEQFF. The CDR3 DNA reads as TGTGCCAGTAGTAGGCGGGGGGTTGACTACAATGAGCAGTTCTTC.

The rearrangement uses TRBV28 and TRBJ1-2; D gene ambiguous. CDR1 is MDHEN and CDR2 is SYDVKM in the germline V gene. The ends were cut back, 2 bases at V and 2 bases at J, with 9 bases in the middle. The CDR3 length is 14 residues. The CDR3, as DNA: TGTGCCAGCAGTTTACCCCAACTAAACTATGGCTACACCTTC. Its translation is CASSLPQLNYGYTF.

The V and J genes are TRBV5-1 and TRBJ1-6; D is unresolved. V lost 0 bases and J lost 12, with 10 bases in between. The CDR3 runs to 13 residues. Germline V gene sequence: CDR1 SGHRS, CDR2 YFSETQ. The CDR3 loop reads CASSLAKGIPLHF. CDR3 in DNA: TGCGCCAGCAGCTTGGCCAAAGGCATACCCCTCCACTTT.

V usage is TRBV19 and J usage is TRBJ2-7; D is possibly TRBD1 (6 bases). The V end lost 3 bases, the J end lost 2 bases, and 14 bases lay between the germline ends. Germline-derived CDR1 and CDR2 are LNHDA and SQIVND (reference sequence). The CDR3 runs to 15 residues. The CDR3 sequence is CASSMSGTIPYEQYF. In DNA form, the CDR3 reads TGTGCCAGTAGTATGTCCGGGACAATCCCCTACGAGCAGTACTTC.

The chain employs TRBV2 and TRBJ2-7, with TRBD2 matching over 8 bases. This CDR3 comprises 17 residues. Unmatched junction bases numbered 18, after V lost 5 bases and J lost 6 bases. Germline loops: CDR1 SNHLY, CDR2 FYNNEI. The CDR3 is CASSRTGGPNSLLEQYF. The CDR3 bases are TGTGCCAGCAGTCGGACGGGAGGGCCGAATTCCCTCCTCGAGCAGTACTTC.

Note on this clone: The sample contains more than one DNA sequence encoding this CDR3. The rearrangement uses TRBV7-9 and TRBJ2-7; 7 positions agree with TRBD1. The CDR3 runs to 14 residues. V lost 5 bases to trimming and J lost 2 bases; unmatched junction nucleotides: 6. Germline V gene data show CDR1 as SEHNR and CDR2 as FQNEAQ (reference sequence). The CDR3 reads CASSLGQAPYEQYF. Here the CDR3 DNA reads TGTGCCAGCAGCCTCGGACAGGCCCCCTACGAGCAGTACTTC.